This T cell receptor (beta chain) emerged from a study of shared clonotypes between healthy human individuals. The study ran the assay at deep level. Authors' analysis steps: ImmunoSEQ junction-only sequences lacked quality scores, so their filtering differed. The assay was immunoSEQ multiplex PCR, and TCRdb's table has in-frame clones only and misses some. D and trimming come from the DNA, and the V and J calls and clone size come from that table. This sample has approximately 2.4 million clones, with 90% to 97% found just once. Trimming shortened V by 2 bases and J by 4 bases, and 5 bases separated the two germline ends. Germline V CDR1 and CDR2: MGHDK, SYGVNS. This CDR3 region has 12 residues.

This rearrangement joins TRBV25-1 to TRBJ1-2; D not certain. This sequence was found in a man younger than 35 in good health. The material sequenced was naive CD4+ T cells sorted from blood. The subset is: CD45RA+ positively selected. CDR3 amino acids: CASSERIYGYTF. CDR3 nucleotides: TGTGCCAGCAGTGAACGGATCTATGGCTACACCTTC.